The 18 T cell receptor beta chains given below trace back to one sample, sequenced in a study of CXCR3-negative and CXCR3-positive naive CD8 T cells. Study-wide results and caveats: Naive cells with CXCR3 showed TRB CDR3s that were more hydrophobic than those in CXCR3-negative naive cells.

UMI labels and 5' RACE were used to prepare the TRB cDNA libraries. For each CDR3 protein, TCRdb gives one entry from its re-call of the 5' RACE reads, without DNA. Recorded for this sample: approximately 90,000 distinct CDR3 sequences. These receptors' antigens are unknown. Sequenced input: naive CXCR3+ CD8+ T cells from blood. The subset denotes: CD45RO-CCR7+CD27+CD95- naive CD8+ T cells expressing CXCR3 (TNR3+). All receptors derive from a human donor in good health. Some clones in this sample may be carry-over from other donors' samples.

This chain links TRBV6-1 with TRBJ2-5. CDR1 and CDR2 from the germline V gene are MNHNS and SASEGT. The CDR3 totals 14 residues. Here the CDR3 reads CASSDPGMQETQYF.

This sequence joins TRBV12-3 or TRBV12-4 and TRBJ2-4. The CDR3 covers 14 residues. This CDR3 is CASSSIVAKNIQYF.

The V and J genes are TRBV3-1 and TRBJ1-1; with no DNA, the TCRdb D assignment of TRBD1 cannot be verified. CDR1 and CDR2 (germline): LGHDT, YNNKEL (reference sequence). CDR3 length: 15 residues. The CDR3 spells CASSQDWGRNTEAFF.

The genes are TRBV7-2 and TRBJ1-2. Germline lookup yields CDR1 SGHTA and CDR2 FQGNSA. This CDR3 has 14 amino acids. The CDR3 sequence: CASSDGPPRYGYTF.

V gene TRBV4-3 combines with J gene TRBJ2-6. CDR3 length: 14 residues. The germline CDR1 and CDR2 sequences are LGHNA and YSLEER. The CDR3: CASSQELVANVLTF.

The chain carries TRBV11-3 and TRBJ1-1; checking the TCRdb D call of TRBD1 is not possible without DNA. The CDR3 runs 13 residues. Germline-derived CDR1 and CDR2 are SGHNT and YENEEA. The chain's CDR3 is CASSLAGEDEAFF.

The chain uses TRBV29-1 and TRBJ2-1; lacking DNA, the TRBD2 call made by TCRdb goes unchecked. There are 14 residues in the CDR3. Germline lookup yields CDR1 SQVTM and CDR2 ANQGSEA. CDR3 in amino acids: CSVALAGGSDEQFF.

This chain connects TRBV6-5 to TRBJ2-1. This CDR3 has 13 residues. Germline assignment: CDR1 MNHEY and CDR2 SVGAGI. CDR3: CASSYSITGQQFF.

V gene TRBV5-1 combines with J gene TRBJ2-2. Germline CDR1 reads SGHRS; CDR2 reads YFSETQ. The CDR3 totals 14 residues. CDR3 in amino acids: CASSLASNTGELFF.

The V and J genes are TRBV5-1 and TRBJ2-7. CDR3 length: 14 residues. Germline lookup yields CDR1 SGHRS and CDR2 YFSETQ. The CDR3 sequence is CASSGLDHFSEQYF.

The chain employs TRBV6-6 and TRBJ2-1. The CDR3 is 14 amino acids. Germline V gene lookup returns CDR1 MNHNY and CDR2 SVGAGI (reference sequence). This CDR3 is CASSPTKSYNEQFF.

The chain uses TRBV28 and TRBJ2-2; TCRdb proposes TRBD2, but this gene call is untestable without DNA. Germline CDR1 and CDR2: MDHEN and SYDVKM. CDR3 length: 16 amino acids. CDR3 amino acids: CASSRLAGERTGELFF.

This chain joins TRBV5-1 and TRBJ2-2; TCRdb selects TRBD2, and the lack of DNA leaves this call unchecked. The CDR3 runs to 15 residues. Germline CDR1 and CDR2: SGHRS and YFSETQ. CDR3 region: CASRYSGSRTGELFF.

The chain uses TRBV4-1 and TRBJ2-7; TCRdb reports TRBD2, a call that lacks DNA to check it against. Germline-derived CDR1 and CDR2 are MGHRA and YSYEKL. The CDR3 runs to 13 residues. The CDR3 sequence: CASSQWSGSEQYF.

CDR3 in amino acids: CASSLVDNEQFF. This chain connects TRBV5-1 to TRBJ2-1. Germline V CDR1 and CDR2: SGHRS, YFSETQ. The CDR3 sequence is 12 residues long.

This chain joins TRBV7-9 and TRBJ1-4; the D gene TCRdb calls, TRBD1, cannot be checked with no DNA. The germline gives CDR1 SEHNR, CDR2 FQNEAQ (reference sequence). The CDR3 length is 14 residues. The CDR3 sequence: CASSLPGSDEKLFF.

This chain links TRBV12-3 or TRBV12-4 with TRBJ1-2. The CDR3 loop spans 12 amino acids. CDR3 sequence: CASSLGRRGYTF.

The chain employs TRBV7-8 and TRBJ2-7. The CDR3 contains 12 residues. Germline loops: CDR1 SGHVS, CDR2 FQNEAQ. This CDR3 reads CASSQDPYEQYF.